These 20 T cell receptor beta chains were sequenced from one sample in a study of CD8+CD57+ T cells in acquired aplastic anemia. Profiles of TCR beta VDJ and CDR3 were generated from a genomic DNA template. TCRdb re-analysed the reads in MiXCR, keeping a single row per CDR3 protein. The sample has 200,000 to 250,000 distinct CDR3 sequences, about a third seen once. Sequenced sample: sorted CD4+, CD8+, or CD8+CD57+ T cells (not recorded which) from PBMCs. Source of these receptors: a human donor in good health, serving as a control.

The CDR3, as DNA: TGTGCCACCAGTTCATACGGTACGGACGAAGAGACCCAGTACTTC. This gives the protein CATSSYGTDEETQYF. The V gene is TRBV24-1, the J gene TRBJ2-5, with D uncertain. V lost 6 bases to trimming and J lost 3 bases, with 16 bases between them. Germline CDR1 and CDR2: KGHDR and SFDVKD. The CDR3 consists of 15 residues.

This chain links TRBV11-2 with TRBJ2-5, with D uncertain. V lost 1 base and J 2 bases, leaving 5 bases between the germline ends. From germline, CDR1 is SGHAT and CDR2 FQNNGV. CDR3 size: 13 residues. CDR3: CASSLAQQETQYF. In DNA, the CDR3 is TGTGCCAGCAGCTTAGCGCAGCAAGAGACCCAGTACTTC.

In this sample, this clonotype turned up a few times. This may arise from a read error, as a much more abundant clone is one base away. The genes are TRBV24-1 and TRBJ2-5; 8 nucleotides agree with TRBD2. Germline V gene lookup returns CDR1 KGHDR and CDR2 SFDVKD. This CDR3 comprises 14 residues. J lost 5 bases, V lost 7 bases, and 8 bases had no gene match. The CDR3 region is CATRLAAGRETQYF. The CDR3 nucleotides are TGTGCCACCAGACTAGCGGCGGGGCGTGAGACCCAGTACTTC.

Here the CDR3 DNA reads TGTGCCGCCTCGACAGGGGTTAACTATGGCTACACCTTC. This encodes CAASTGVNYGYTF. V is TRBV10-3 and J is TRBJ1-2; 8 positions agree with TRBD1. Germline loops: CDR1 ENHRY, CDR2 SYGVKD. The CDR3 has 13 amino acids. With V trimmed by 11 bases and J by 1 base, 6 bases remained unmatched.

In its sample, this clonotype was seen a few times. The chain couples TRBV6-1 to TRBJ1-5; 7 bases fit TRBD1. V was pared by 4 bases and J by 5 bases, with 2 bases of the junction left unmatched. CDR3 length: 13 residues. Germline V gene data show CDR1 as MNHNS and CDR2 as SASEGT. CDR3 DNA: TGTGCCAGCAGTGGGGACAGTTATCAGCCCCAGCATTTT. This gives the protein CASSGDSYQPQHF.

The V call is TRBV5-1, the J call TRBJ2-3; the D gene is possibly TRBD1 (5 bases). V shed 0 bases and J shed 6 bases, with 8 bases lying between them. CDR1 and CDR2 from the germline V gene are SGHRS and YFSETQ. This CDR3 comprises 13 residues. The chain's CDR3 is CASSLGGADTQYF. The CDR3 DNA reads as TGCGCCAGCAGCTTGGGTGGGGCCGATACGCAGTATTTT. Full variable domain (rest looked up from reference TRBV5-1 and TRBJ2-3): KAGVTQTPRYLIKTRGQQVTLSCSPISGHRSVSWYQQTPGQGLQFLFEYFSETQRNKGNFPGRFSGRQFSNSRSEMNVSTLELGDSALYLCASSLGGADTQYFGPGTRLTVL.

The sample holds a few counts of this clonotype. One end of the junction varies from germline; a read error may be responsible. This CDR3 reads CAGSFSEHGSPLHF. The CDR3 nucleotides read TGTGCCGGCAGTTTTTCAGAGCATGGTTCACCCCTCCACTTT. The genes are TRBV28 and TRBJ1-6; D uncertain. In germline, CDR1 is MDHEN, CDR2 SYDVKM. This CDR3 is 14 amino acids long.

This clonotype was counted ten times or more. The J gene is TRBJ2-1, the V gene TRBV19, with D perhaps TRBD2 (5 bases). CDR1 is LNHDA, CDR2 SQIVND, per germline (reference sequence). Trimming stripped 6 bases from V and 7 bases from J, with 16 bases between. The CDR3 extends over 14 amino acids. This CDR3 reads CASRGVPEVNEQFF. DNA of the CDR3: TGTGCCAGTAGGGGAGTCCCCGAAGTGAATGAGCAGTTCTTC.

The chain links TRBV5-4 to TRBJ1-2; 7 bases map to TRBD1. Germline V gives CDR1 SGHNT, CDR2 YYREEE (reference sequence). This CDR3 is 14 amino acids long. The J segment lost 4 bases and the V segment lost 2 bases, leaving 5 bases of the junction unmatched. CDR3 in DNA: TGTGCCAGCAGCTTTTTGGGACAGATCTATGGCTACACCTTC. Amino acid sequence: CASSFLGQIYGYTF.

The chain couples TRBV29-1 to TRBJ1-1; TRBD1 aligns across 9 bases. Germline CDR1 is SQVTM and CDR2 is ANQGSEA. The CDR3 extends over 15 amino acids. Trimming took 7 bases from V and 4 from J; bases not matched to a gene: 13. CDR3 sequence (DNA): TGCAGCGCCGAGAACTTACAGGGGGCTGGCACTGAAGCTTTCTTT. Translating gives CSAENLQGAGTEAFF. The full variable domain, in which reference TRBV29-1 and TRBJ1-1 provide the parts outside the CDR3, is SAVISQKPSRDICQRGTSLTIQCQVDSQVTMMFWYRQQPGQSLTLIATANQGSEATYESGFVIDKFPISRPNLTFSTLTVSNMSPEDSSIYLCSAENLQGAGTEAFFGQGTRLTVV.

In the case of this clonotype: A much bigger clone sits one base away, suggesting this may be a read error. The chain uses TRBV20-1 and TRBJ2-7; 9 bases fit TRBD1. V dropped 6 bases and J dropped 4; count of bases not matched to a gene: 7. CDR3 size: 13 residues. Germline V gene sequence: CDR1 DFQATT, CDR2 SNEGSKA (reference sequence). The CDR3 DNA reads as TGCAGTGCCCTAACAGGGGGCCAATACGAGCAGTACTTC. The encoded protein is CSALTGGQYEQYF.

This chain joins TRBV24-1 and TRBJ1-5; D is unresolved. The CDR3 is 15 amino acids. Germline-derived CDR1 and CDR2 are KGHDR and SFDVKD. Trimming pared 2 bases from V and 4 bases from J, leaving 11 bases between. CDR3 amino acids: CATSDSARPNQPQHF. As DNA, the CDR3 is TGTGCCACCAGTGATTCGGCAAGGCCTAATCAGCCCCAGCATTTT.

In nucleotides, the CDR3 is TGTGCCAGCAGTGAGGGGCGCTTGGGTATGGAGACCCAGTACTTC. This sequence encodes CASSEGRLGMETQYF. The V and J genes are TRBV2 and TRBJ2-5; maybe TRBD1 (5 bases). Looked up from germline, CDR1 is SNHLY and CDR2 is FYNNEI. This CDR3 contains 15 residues. With 3 bases removed from V and 5 bases from J, the gap between germline ends came to 16 bases. Full variable domain (missing parts from reference TRBV2 and TRBJ2-5): EPEVTQTPSHQVTQMGQEVILRCVPISNHLYFYWYRQILGQKVEFLVSFYNNEISEKSEIFDDQFSVERPDGSNFTLKIRSTKLEDSAMYFCASSEGRLGMETQYFGPGTRLLVL.

About this clonotype: One end of the junction fails to match germline, which may point to a read error. This chain's CDR3 is CASSLKATADTRYF. Written as DNA, the CDR3 is TGTGCCAGCAGCTTAAAGGCCACAGCGGATACGCGGTATTTT. J is TRBJ2-3 and V is TRBV7-2; D is perhaps TRBD2 (5 bases). CDR3 length: 14 residues. CDR1 is SGHTA, CDR2 FQGNSA, per germline.

This clonotype was counted at least ten times. The chain joins TRBV6-5 to TRBJ1-6, with D hard to call. CDR3 length: 14 amino acids. Germline values: CDR1 MNHEY, CDR2 SVGAGI. The germline V and J ends were trimmed by 2 bases and 9 bases, with 11 bases remaining between them. The CDR3 DNA is TGTGCCAGCAGTTACGTAGGGTCGGGTTCACCCCTCCACTTT. Translated, it gives CASSYVGSGSPLHF.

The chain recombines TRBV2 with TRBJ2-7, with D possibly TRBD2 on 6 matching bases. This CDR3 spans 13 amino acids. Germline assignment: CDR1 SNHLY and CDR2 FYNNEI. Trimming took off 4 bases at V and 5 bases at J, with 12 bases between the two ends. CDR3 coding DNA: TGTGCCAGCAGTGGGGACTGGGGCGACGAGCAGTACTTC. Translated, it gives CASSGDWGDEQYF.

This clonotype occurred many times. This rearrangement joins TRBV20-1 to TRBJ1-4; D is possibly TRBD1 (6 bases). Germline V gene data show CDR1 as DFQATT and CDR2 as SNEGSKA (reference sequence). Trimming shortened V by 6 bases and J by 7 bases, and 15 bases separated the two germline ends. The CDR3 is made up of 13 amino acids. The DNA of the CDR3 is TGCAGTGCATCACAGGGAGCAGGTGAAAAACTGTTTTTT. It yields the protein CSASQGAGEKLFF.

A note on this clonotype: This sequence may be a read error, since a much larger clone differs from it by one base. J is TRBJ2-7 and V is TRBV4-2; tentatively, D is TRBD2 (5 bases). The germline V gene encodes CDR1 LGHNA and CDR2 YNFKEQ. The V and J ends lost 5 bases and 6 bases respectively, with 17 bases between them. This CDR3 spans 14 amino acids. The CDR3 nucleotides read TGTGCCAGCAGCTTGGCCTGGGAGAGTCGCGAGCAGTACTTC. Translation gives CASSLAWESREQYF.

This chain uses TRBV18 with TRBJ1-1, with a tentative D call TRBD1 (6 bases). This CDR3 contains 13 residues. With 6 bases removed from V and 6 bases from J, the gap between germline ends came to 14 bases. The germline CDR1 and CDR2 sequences are KGHSH and LQKENI. In DNA form, the CDR3 reads TGTGCCAGCTCCCCGGACAGAAGCGCTGAAGCTTTCTTT. Its translation is CASSPDRSAEAFF.

There are many counts of this clonotype. The rearrangement joins TRBV29-1 to TRBJ2-1; D not certain. Trimming shortened V by 7 bases and J by 4 bases, and 14 bases separated the two germline ends. The germline V gene has CDR1 SQVTM and CDR2 ANQGSEA. This CDR3 has 13 residues. The CDR3 loop is CSGAAPSYNEQFF. In DNA form, the CDR3 reads TGCAGCGGGGCGGCGCCGTCTTACAATGAGCAGTTCTTC.